This TCR beta chain originates from a study of blood T cells in healthy people across ages. Germline V gene data show CDR1 as SQVTM and CDR2 as ANQGSEA. This CDR3 has 12 amino acids. A word on this clonotype: The junction departs from the called germline gene at one end, perhaps through a read error.

They isolated at least 6 million PBMCs from each sample. Through a sample-barcoded 5' primer and a J-beta primer mix, a second PCR was run for about 7 to 12 cycles. Per sample, CDR3-containing paired-end reads numbered at least 2.5 million. TCRdb re-called the 5' RACE reads with MiXCR, one entry per CDR3 protein. In the table there are hundreds of thousands of distinct CDR3 sequences, approximately 25% of which are singletons. The same data also contributed to another study, on T cells of mothers and their children. That paper notes: Donors were a few healthy Caucasian mothers and their six children. Each mother gave over 8.5 million TCR beta CDR3 reads; each child, some 2.8 million.

V and J are TRBV29-1 and TRBJ2-7; D gene unclear. Sequences were obtained from blood. The TCR comes from a boy aged 10-17 years in good health. CDR3 coding DNA: TGCAGCGTTGAAGTAGGCACCTACAAGCAGTACTTC. Translation gives CSVEVGTYKQYF.